The rows below give T cell receptor beta chains drawn from one sample of a study of T-cell reconstitution after alpha-beta-depleted transplantation in children. TCRdb ran MiXCR on the PCR reads and lists one entry per CDR3 protein. Of 150,000 to 200,000 distinct CDR3 sequences listed, 6% to 7% are singletons. Material: PBMCs from the stem cell graft donor, obtained from the stem cell graft. The source is a human donor who donated a stem cell graft to a child with Wiskott-Aldrich syndrome. Each CDR3 is given with its conserved first and last residue. The D gene is left open where the match is weak. Expanded clones are given a class, and other clones once, few, many or no size at all.

abundance: many
v_gene: TRBV24-1
d_gene: -
j_gene: TRBJ1-2
CDR3aa: CATTGGITNYGYTF
CDR3nt: TGTGCCACCACCGGAGGGATAACTAACTATGGCTACACCTTC

abundance: many
v_gene: TRBV24-1
d_gene: -
j_gene: TRBJ2-1
CDR3aa: CATTVNNEQFF
CDR3nt: TGTGCCACCACAGTCAACAATGAGCAGTTCTTC

abundance: many
v_gene: TRBV6-5
d_gene: -
j_gene: TRBJ2-1
CDR3aa: CASSYRKDEQFF
CDR3nt: TGTGCCAGCAGTTACCGGAAGGATGAGCAGTTCTTC

abundance: -
v_gene: TRBV6-5
d_gene: -
j_gene: TRBJ2-3
CDR3aa: CASSYFRGGGTDTQYF
CDR3nt: TGTGCCAGCAGTTACTTCCGAGGGGGGGGCACAGATACGCAGTATTTT

abundance: few
v_gene: TRBV20-1
d_gene: -
j_gene: TRBJ1-1
CDR3aa: CSASAAGPEAFF
CDR3nt: TGCAGTGCTAGTGCGGCAGGCCCTGAAGCTTTCTTT

abundance: few
v_gene: TRBV6-1
d_gene: -
j_gene: TRBJ2-7
CDR3aa: CASRKDYEQYF
CDR3nt: TGTGCCAGCAGAAAGGACTACGAGCAGTACTTC

abundance: few
v_gene: TRBV7-9
d_gene: -
j_gene: TRBJ1-1
CDR3aa: CASSPLRENTEAFF
CDR3nt: TGTGCCAGCAGCCCACTTAGAGAGAACACTGAAGCTTTCTTT

abundance: many
v_gene: TRBV20-1
d_gene: -
j_gene: TRBJ2-1
CDR3aa: CSARLTGPNSYNEQFF
CDR3nt: TGCAGTGCTCGTTTAACAGGTCCCAACTCCTACAATGAGCAGTTCTTC

abundance: many
v_gene: TRBV5-1
d_gene: -
j_gene: TRBJ2-7
CDR3aa: CASSHGQGSYEQYF
CDR3nt: TGCGCCAGCAGCCACGGGCAGGGTTCCTACGAGCAGTACTTC

abundance: many
v_gene: TRBV6-5
d_gene: TRBD2
j_gene: TRBJ2-5
CDR3aa: CASSNTGTSGRGGETQYF
CDR3nt: TGTGCCAGCAGTAACACCGGGACTAGCGGGAGAGGGGGAGAGACCCAGTACTTC

abundance: many
v_gene: TRBV5-1
d_gene: TRBD2
j_gene: TRBJ2-5
CDR3aa: CASQYSGREETQYF
CDR3nt: TGCGCCAGCCAATATAGCGGGAGAGAAGAGACCCAGTACTTC

abundance: many
v_gene: TRBV21-1
d_gene: -
j_gene: TRBJ2-5
CDR3aa: CARRETQYF
CDR3nt: TGTGCCAGAAGGGAGACCCAGTACTTC

abundance: many
v_gene: TRBV5-5
d_gene: -
j_gene: TRBJ1-6
CDR3aa: CASSLRTGGLNSPLHF
CDR3nt: TGTGCCAGCAGCTTAAGGACCGGGGGACTCAATTCACCCCTCCACTTT

abundance: many
v_gene: TRBV12-3/TRBV12-4
d_gene: TRBD1
j_gene: TRBJ1-6
CDR3aa: CASSLEITGVSPLHF
CDR3nt: TGTGCCAGCAGTTTGGAAATTACAGGGGTTTCACCCCTCCACTTT

abundance: many
v_gene: TRBV12-3/TRBV12-4
d_gene: TRBD1
j_gene: TRBJ1-2
CDR3aa: CASSRATGGNGYTF
CDR3nt: TGTGCCAGCAGCCGCGCGACAGGGGGGAATGGCTACACCTTC

abundance: many
v_gene: TRBV12-3/TRBV12-4
d_gene: TRBD1
j_gene: TRBJ2-1
CDR3aa: CASSLVLGQGHNEQFF
CDR3nt: TGTGCCAGCAGTTTAGTTTTGGGACAGGGCCACAATGAGCAGTTCTTC

abundance: many
v_gene: TRBV20-1
d_gene: -
j_gene: TRBJ2-3
CDR3aa: CSASLNRARTDTQYF
CDR3nt: TGCAGTGCTAGCCTAAACAGGGCCCGCACAGATACGCAGTATTTT

abundance: many
v_gene: TRBV29-1
d_gene: -
j_gene: TRBJ2-1
CDR3aa: CSGTRGGYEQFF
CDR3nt: TGCAGCGGGACAAGGGGGGGGTATGAGCAGTTCTTC

abundance: many
v_gene: TRBV7-2
d_gene: -
j_gene: TRBJ2-7
CDR3aa: CASSSSSGDYEQYF
CDR3nt: TGTGCCAGCAGCTCCTCATCAGGGGACTACGAGCAGTACTTC

abundance: many
v_gene: TRBV20-1
d_gene: TRBD2
j_gene: TRBJ2-3
CDR3aa: CSAIDALAGADDTQYF
CDR3nt: TGCAGTGCTATAGACGCTCTAGCGGGAGCGGACGATACGCAGTATTTT

abundance: many
v_gene: TRBV3-1
d_gene: -
j_gene: TRBJ1-2
CDR3aa: CASSQAGGNYGYTF
CDR3nt: TGTGCCAGCAGCCAAGCAGGCGGTAACTATGGCTACACCTTC

abundance: many
v_gene: TRBV14
d_gene: -
j_gene: TRBJ2-7
CDR3aa: CASSQGRASYEQYF
CDR3nt: TGTGCCAGCAGCCAAGGACGGGCTTCCTACGAGCAGTACTTC

abundance: many
v_gene: TRBV15
d_gene: -
j_gene: TRBJ1-2
CDR3aa: CATSRDKGSYYGYTF
CDR3nt: TGTGCCACCAGCAGAGATAAAGGGTCCTACTATGGCTACACCTTC

abundance: few
v_gene: TRBV19
d_gene: -
j_gene: TRBJ2-1
CDR3aa: CASRPGGPDNEQFF
CDR3nt: TGTGCCAGTCGACCTGGGGGGCCTGACAATGAGCAGTTCTTC

abundance: few
v_gene: TRBV10-2
d_gene: -
j_gene: TRBJ2-1
CDR3aa: CASSGRGGVYNEQFF
CDR3nt: TGCGCCAGCAGTGGGAGGGGCGGGGTCTACAATGAGCAGTTCTTC

abundance: many
v_gene: TRBV20-1
d_gene: -
j_gene: TRBJ2-3
CDR3aa: CSVGGATDTQYF
CDR3nt: TGCAGTGTAGGGGGGGCAACAGATACGCAGTATTTT

abundance: -
v_gene: TRBV18
d_gene: -
j_gene: TRBJ2-3
CDR3aa: CASSPPRDTAADTQYF
CDR3nt: TGTGCCAGCTCACCACCTCGGGACACGGCGGCGGATACGCAGTATTTT

abundance: -
v_gene: TRBV18
d_gene: -
j_gene: TRBJ2-7
CDR3aa: CASSPKGTTLSEQYF
CDR3nt: TGTGCCAGCTCACCAAAAGGGACCACCCTTTCCGAGCAGTACTTC

abundance: many
v_gene: TRBV12-3/TRBV12-4
d_gene: -
j_gene: TRBJ2-3
CDR3aa: CASSPGARATDTQYF
CDR3nt: TGTGCCAGCAGTCCAGGGGCCAGGGCGACAGATACGCAGTATTTT

abundance: many
v_gene: TRBV5-1
d_gene: -
j_gene: TRBJ2-3
CDR3aa: CASSLLADTQYF
CDR3nt: TGCGCCAGCAGCTTGTTAGCGGATACGCAGTATTTT

abundance: many
v_gene: TRBV18
d_gene: -
j_gene: TRBJ1-6
CDR3aa: CASSPSRGTHGSSYNSPLHF
CDR3nt: TGTGCCAGCTCACCATCCCGTGGGACCCATGGAAGCTCCTATAATTCACCCCTCCACTTT

abundance: few
v_gene: TRBV5-6
d_gene: TRBD1
j_gene: TRBJ2-2
CDR3aa: CASSSVGTGGTGELFF
CDR3nt: TGTGCCAGCAGTTCTGTTGGGACAGGGGGAACCGGGGAGCTGTTTTTT

abundance: few
v_gene: TRBV5-1
d_gene: -
j_gene: TRBJ2-3
CDR3aa: CASSLELGGTITDTQYF
CDR3nt: TGCGCCAGCAGCTTGGAGTTGGGGGGCACTATCACAGATACGCAGTATTTT

abundance: many
v_gene: TRBV4-3
d_gene: -
j_gene: TRBJ2-3
CDR3aa: CASSRGWSDTQYF
CDR3nt: TGCGCCAGCAGCAGGGGATGGTCAGATACGCAGTATTTT

abundance: many
v_gene: TRBV9
d_gene: TRBD2
j_gene: TRBJ2-3
CDR3aa: CASGMSGRTTDTQYF
CDR3nt: TGTGCCAGCGGAATGAGCGGGAGGACCACAGATACGCAGTATTTT

abundance: many
v_gene: TRBV12-3/TRBV12-4
d_gene: -
j_gene: TRBJ1-1
CDR3aa: CASSRELSTEAFF
CDR3nt: TGTGCCAGCAGTCGGGAGTTGAGTACTGAAGCTTTCTTT

abundance: many
v_gene: TRBV6-6
d_gene: TRBD1
j_gene: TRBJ1-2
CDR3aa: CASRDRENYGYTF
CDR3nt: TGTGCCAGCAGAGACAGGGAGAACTATGGCTACACCTTC

abundance: -
v_gene: TRBV30
d_gene: -
j_gene: TRBJ1-1
CDR3aa: CAWSPGLPNTEAFF
CDR3nt: TGTGCCTGGAGTCCGGGACTGCCGAACACTGAAGCTTTCTTT

abundance: few
v_gene: TRBV5-1
d_gene: -
j_gene: TRBJ2-2
CDR3aa: CASSFEGTGELFF
CDR3nt: TGCGCCAGCAGCTTCGAAGGGACCGGGGAGCTGTTTTTT

abundance: many
v_gene: TRBV5-1
d_gene: -
j_gene: TRBJ2-1
CDR3aa: CASSLLGGNEQFF
CDR3nt: TGTGCCAGCAGCTTACTTGGGGGCAATGAGCAGTTCTTC

abundance: many
v_gene: TRBV24-1
d_gene: -
j_gene: TRBJ2-2
CDR3aa: CATSDLTLLTGELFF
CDR3nt: TGTGCCACCAGTGATTTGACCCTTCTCACCGGGGAGCTGTTTTTT

abundance: many
v_gene: TRBV28
d_gene: -
j_gene: TRBJ2-2
CDR3aa: CASRPTGFMGTGELFF
CDR3nt: TGTGCCAGCAGGCCTACGGGGTTCATGGGCACCGGGGAGCTGTTTTTT

abundance: many
v_gene: TRBV12-3/TRBV12-4
d_gene: TRBD1
j_gene: TRBJ1-1
CDR3aa: CASSPGGRGQNTEAFF
CDR3nt: TGTGCCAGCAGCCCGGGGGGCAGGGGGCAAAACACTGAAGCTTTCTTT

abundance: few
v_gene: TRBV29-1
d_gene: -
j_gene: TRBJ2-1
CDR3aa: CSVERGRYNEQFF
CDR3nt: TGCAGCGTTGAGAGGGGCCGGTACAATGAGCAGTTCTTC

abundance: many
v_gene: TRBV11-2
d_gene: -
j_gene: TRBJ2-7
CDR3aa: CASSLDARPSDEQYF
CDR3nt: TGTGCCAGCAGCTTAGATGCAAGGCCGAGTGACGAGCAGTACTTC

abundance: many
v_gene: TRBV12-3/TRBV12-4
d_gene: -
j_gene: TRBJ2-7
CDR3aa: CASSQDDEQYF
CDR3nt: TGTGCCAGCAGCCAGGACGACGAGCAGTACTTC

abundance: few
v_gene: TRBV5-1
d_gene: TRBD1
j_gene: TRBJ2-3
CDR3aa: CASSWDRGRRGLLISTDTQYF
CDR3nt: TGCGCCAGCAGCTGGGACAGGGGCCGACGGGGACTCCTGATTAGCACAGATACGCAGTATTTT

abundance: once
v_gene: TRBV29-1
d_gene: -
j_gene: TRBJ2-7
CDR3aa: CSVAPSPSEQYF
CDR3nt: TGCAGCGTTGCGCCTAGCCCCTCGGAGCAGTACTTC

abundance: many
v_gene: TRBV6-5
d_gene: -
j_gene: TRBJ1-2
CDR3aa: CASSYEGEGRGYTF
CDR3nt: TGTGCCAGCAGTTACGAGGGAGAAGGACGTGGCTACACCTTC

abundance: many
v_gene: TRBV7-6
d_gene: -
j_gene: TRBJ1-1
CDR3aa: CASSQIDRGEAFF
CDR3nt: TGTGCCAGCAGCCAAATAGACCGGGGTGAAGCTTTCTTT